This TCR beta chain appears in the sequencing data of a study of CD8+ T cells in alopecia areata. Study as a whole: Tofacitinib treatment spanned 6 to 18 months, with 6 months off drug afterward. Regarding the study as a whole: Sequencing of scalp samples also includes resident alphabeta T cells from normal skin. TCR sharing was clearer in mice than between patients, perhaps partly owing to patient HLA diversity.

This clone was observed a handful of times. Its antigen is not identified. Alopecia areata patients provided lesional scalp punch biopsies and peripheral blood. TCR sequencing used cDNA made by reverse transcription of extracted RNA. TCRdb's table, derived via immunoSEQ multiplex PCR, lists solely in-frame clones and lacks some. The sample has fewer than 150,000 clones, roughly three fifths seen once; the top ten hold 3.5% to 5%. The germline CDR1 and CDR2 sequences are SGHTA and FQGNSA. This CDR3 comprises 15 residues. Trimming cost V 5 bases and J 4 bases; bases outside gene matches: 4. The chain uses TRBV7-2 and TRBJ2-1; 11 bases are a match to TRBD1. This sample comprised CD4+ T cells sorted from blood, obtained at week 0. The TCR sequence derives from a human donor with alopecia areata. The CDR3 is CASSAGTGGYNEQFF. The CDR3 nucleotides read TGTGCCAGCAGCGCCGGGACAGGGGGTTACAATGAGCAGTTCTTC.